The rows below give T cell receptor beta chains drawn from one sample of a study of PD-1 blockade in classical Hodgkin lymphoma. Only in-frame clones appear in the TCRdb table, and some are missing; sequencing was by immunoSEQ multiplex PCR. The sample has 40,000 to 45,000 clones; about 77% are singletons. The source was peripheral blood mononuclear cells (PBMCs), collected at baseline. The source is a human donor with classical Hodgkin lymphoma. Both conserved end residues are part of each CDR3. The order of the fields is clone size, D gene, CDR3 length, V gene, J gene, CDR3 protein, CDR3 DNA. A D gene is named only where the DNA matches it firmly. The size entry is marked missing in some rows and otherwise reads once, few, many or a size class.

size: -; D: TRBD2; length: 16; V: TRBV27; J: TRBJ2-2; CDR3: CASSFGRGTNTGELFF; DNA: TGTGCCAGCAGTTTCGGGAGGGGGACGAACACCGGGGAGCTGTTTTTT
size: -; D: -; length: 14; V: TRBV5-1; J: TRBJ2-3; CDR3: CASSLGDPTDTQYF; DNA: TGCGCCAGCAGCTTGGGGGACCCCACAGATACGCAGTATTTT
size: -; D: TRBD2; length: 16; V: TRBV7-9; J: TRBJ2-1; CDR3: CASSRGLAGRGNEQFF; DNA: TGTGCCAGCAGCCGGGGACTAGCGGGGCGTGGGAATGAGCAGTTCTTC
size: -; D: -; length: 15; V: TRBV11-2; J: TRBJ2-1; CDR3: CASSFGLGVYNEQFF; DNA: TGTGCCAGCAGCTTCGGGCTGGGAGTCTACAATGAGCAGTTCTTC
size: -; D: -; length: 16; V: TRBV7-8; J: TRBJ2-5; CDR3: CASSLATSAIQETQYF; DNA: TGTGCCAGCAGCTTAGCAACAAGCGCGATCCAAGAGACCCAGTACTTC
size: -; D: -; length: 16; V: TRBV21-1; J: TRBJ2-1; CDR3: CASSKGVAGLWNEQFF; DNA: TGTGCCAGCAGCAAAGGGGTTGCAGGTCTGTGGAATGAGCAGTTCTTC
size: -; D: TRBD1; length: 17; V: TRBV7-2; J: TRBJ1-3; CDR3: CASSLGQGGSSGNTIYF; DNA: TGTGCCAGCAGCTTAGGACAGGGGGGGAGCTCTGGAAACACCATATATTTT
size: -; D: -; length: 13; V: TRBV7-9; J: TRBJ2-7; CDR3: CASSSWADYEQYF; DNA: TGTGCCAGCAGCTCTTGGGCGGACTACGAGCAGTACTTC
size: -; D: -; length: 16; V: TRBV4-1; J: TRBJ1-1; CDR3: CASSQDRAGRNTEAFF; DNA: TGCGCCAGCAGCCAAGATAGGGCTGGCCGGAACACTGAAGCTTTCTTT
size: -; D: -; length: 15; V: TRBV7-3; J: TRBJ1-5; CDR3: CASSLRGDSNQPQHF; DNA: TGTGCCAGCAGCTTGAGGGGCGATAGCAATCAGCCCCAGCATTTT
size: -; D: -; length: 15; V: TRBV6-5; J: TRBJ2-7; CDR3: CASSYSSWSSYEQYF; DNA: TGTGCCAGCAGTTACTCGTCCTGGAGCTCCTACGAGCAGTACTTC
size: -; D: -; length: 14; V: TRBV5-1; J: TRBJ1-2; CDR3: CASSQMTDNYGYTF; DNA: TGCGCCAGCAGCCAGATGACAGACAACTATGGCTACACCTTC
size: -; D: -; length: 16; V: TRBV9; J: TRBJ1-4; CDR3: CASSVAARGPSEKLFF; DNA: TGTGCCAGCAGCGTGGCAGCGAGGGGTCCGAGTGAAAAACTGTTTTTT
size: -; D: TRBD1; length: 13; V: TRBV4-3; J: TRBJ1-1; CDR3: CASSQERDREAFF; DNA: TGCGCCAGCAGCCAAGAACGGGACAGGGAAGCTTTCTTT
size: once; D: -; length: 13; V: TRBV18; J: TRBJ1-4; CDR3: CASRNQLNEKLFF; DNA: TGTGCCAGTCGCAACCAGCTTAATGAAAAACTGTTTTTT
size: -; D: -; length: 13; V: TRBV5-4; J: TRBJ2-3; CDR3: CASSTDSTDTQYF; DNA: TGTGCCAGCAGCACCGACAGCACAGATACGCAGTATTTT
size: few; D: -; length: 15; V: TRBV5-4; J: TRBJ1-4; CDR3: CASSLAGGANEKLFF; DNA: TGTGCCAGCAGCTTGGCTGGGGGAGCTAATGAAAAACTGTTTTTT
size: -; D: TRBD1; length: 18; V: TRBV19; J: TRBJ1-1; CDR3: CASSINRDRGPMETEAFF; DNA: TGTGCCAGTAGTATAAACCGGGACAGGGGACCGATGGAAACTGAAGCTTTCTTT
size: once; D: TRBD1; length: 14; V: TRBV6-1; J: TRBJ1-6; CDR3: CASSMTGGFSPLHF; DNA: TGTGCCAGCAGTATGACAGGGGGGTTTTCACCCCTCCACTTT
size: -; D: -; length: 16; V: TRBV7-8; J: TRBJ1-3; CDR3: CASSLPTVSSGNTIYF; DNA: TGTGCCAGCAGCTTACCTACAGTTAGCTCTGGAAACACCATATATTTT
size: -; D: -; length: 13; V: TRBV6-1; J: TRBJ1-2; CDR3: CASSEMGEDGYTF; DNA: TGTGCCAGCAGTGAAATGGGGGAGGATGGCTACACCTTC
size: -; D: TRBD1; length: 20; V: TRBV10-3; J: TRBJ2-3; CDR3: CAISEPLGGGSVTSTDTQYF; DNA: TGTGCCATCAGTGAGCCCCTAGGGGGCGGGTCGGTGACTAGCACAGATACGCAGTATTTT
size: -; D: -; length: 14; V: TRBV5-4; J: TRBJ2-2; CDR3: CASSLGTGTGELFF; DNA: TGTGCCAGCAGCTTGGGTACAGGTACCGGGGAGCTGTTTTTT
size: -; D: TRBD2; length: 13; V: TRBV30; J: TRBJ2-1; CDR3: CAQSAGGGNEQFF; DNA: TGTGCCCAATCCGCGGGGGGAGGGAATGAGCAGTTCTTC
size: -; D: TRBD1; length: 16; V: TRBV5-4; J: TRBJ1-3; CDR3: CASSDSGGESGNTIYF; DNA: TGTGCCAGCAGCGATTCAGGGGGCGAATCTGGAAACACCATATATTTT
size: -; D: -; length: 12; V: TRBV5-6; J: TRBJ2-7; CDR3: CASSLAPYEQYF; DNA: TGTGCCAGCAGCTTGGCCCCCTACGAGCAGTACTTC
size: -; D: -; length: 15; V: TRBV6-1; J: TRBJ1-1; CDR3: CASSESFWPQGEAFF; DNA: TGTGCCAGCAGTGAGTCTTTCTGGCCACAGGGAGAAGCTTTCTTT
size: -; D: TRBD1; length: 14; V: TRBV12-5; J: TRBJ2-7; CDR3: CAPTPGQGIYEQYF; DNA: TGTGCCCCGACCCCGGGACAGGGGATCTACGAGCAGTACTTC
size: few; D: TRBD2; length: 17; V: TRBV5-8; J: TRBJ2-1; CDR3: CASRRVLAGDSYNEQFF; DNA: TGTGCCAGCAGACGGGTACTAGCGGGGGACTCCTACAATGAGCAGTTCTTC
size: -; D: TRBD1; length: 13; V: TRBV6-4; J: TRBJ2-1; CDR3: CASSRDRDNEQFF; DNA: TGTGCCAGCAGCAGGGACAGGGACAATGAGCAGTTCTTC
size: -; D: -; length: 14; V: TRBV5-1; J: TRBJ2-3; CDR3: CASSLGGSKDTQYF; DNA: TGCGCCAGCAGCTTGGGGGGTAGTAAAGATACGCAGTATTTT
size: -; D: -; length: 11; V: TRBV9; J: TRBJ2-7; CDR3: CASSDGVEQYF; DNA: TGTGCCAGCAGCGACGGGGTCGAGCAGTACTTC
size: -; D: -; length: 15; V: TRBV9; J: TRBJ2-1; CDR3: CASSVNGGLYNEQFF; DNA: TGTGCCAGCAGCGTAAACGGGGGGCTCTACAATGAGCAGTTCTTC
size: -; D: -; length: 16; V: TRBV4-3; J: TRBJ2-6; CDR3: CASSERPASGANVLTF; DNA: TGCGCCAGCAGCGAAAGGCCTGCCTCTGGGGCCAACGTCCTGACTTTC
size: once; D: TRBD1; length: 15; V: TRBV11-2; J: TRBJ1-4; CDR3: CASSSQQGANEKLFF; DNA: TGTGCCAGCAGCTCCCAACAGGGGGCGAATGAAAAACTGTTTTTT
size: few; D: -; length: 11; V: TRBV10-3; J: TRBJ1-4; CDR3: CAISEGVELFF; DNA: TGTGCCATCAGTGAGGGGGTGGAACTGTTTTTT
size: -; D: TRBD1; length: 16; V: TRBV19; J: TRBJ2-3; CDR3: CASSSHRGRGADTQYF; DNA: TGTGCCAGTAGTTCGCACAGGGGGCGTGGGGCAGATACGCAGTATTTT
size: -; D: TRBD2; length: 15; V: TRBV2; J: TRBJ2-3; CDR3: CASSGLAAGSDTQYF; DNA: TGTGCCAGCTCCGGACTAGCGGCGGGGTCAGATACGCAGTATTTT
size: -; D: TRBD1; length: 15; V: TRBV5-1; J: TRBJ1-1; CDR3: CASSRGQGGYTEAFF; DNA: TGCGCCAGCAGCCGTGGACAGGGGGGTTACACTGAAGCTTTCTTT
size: -; D: TRBD2; length: 14; V: TRBV2; J: TRBJ2-3; CDR3: CASRAGGAADTQYF; DNA: TGTGCCAGCCGAGCGGGGGGGGCGGCAGATACGCAGTATTTT
size: -; D: -; length: 14; V: TRBV5-1; J: TRBJ2-5; CDR3: CASSPQGLAETQYF; DNA: TGCGCCAGCAGCCCTCAGGGGCTAGCAGAGACCCAGTACTTC
size: -; D: -; length: 14; V: TRBV4-1; J: TRBJ2-7; CDR3: CASSQVQGTYEQYF; DNA: TGCGCCAGCAGCCAAGTCCAGGGGACCTACGAGCAGTACTTC
size: -; D: TRBD2; length: 17; V: TRBV7-2; J: TRBJ2-1; CDR3: CASSSGWGLAGGNEQFF; DNA: TGTGCCAGCAGCTCCGGGTGGGGTCTAGCGGGGGGCAATGAGCAGTTCTTC
size: -; D: -; length: 17; V: TRBV4-1; J: TRBJ1-3; CDR3: CASSQDGGGPLGNTIYF; DNA: TGCGCCAGCAGCCAAGATGGTGGGGGCCCTCTTGGAAACACCATATATTTT
size: once; D: -; length: 14; V: TRBV7-8; J: TRBJ2-7; CDR3: CASSLLPGTNEQYF; DNA: TGTGCCAGCAGCTTATTGCCAGGGACGAACGAGCAGTACTTC
size: -; D: -; length: 15; V: TRBV7-8; J: TRBJ1-2; CDR3: CASSLYLGAVYGYTF; DNA: TGTGCCAGCAGCTTATATCTGGGGGCCGTTTATGGCTACACCTTC
size: once; D: -; length: 16; V: TRBV27; J: TRBJ2-7; CDR3: CASSLRPSARSWEQYF; DNA: TGTGCCAGCAGCCTCCGGCCCTCGGCCCGCTCGTGGGAGCAGTACTTC
size: -; D: -; length: 14; V: TRBV4-1; J: TRBJ1-1; CDR3: CASSQDRDGTEAFF; DNA: TGCGCCAGCAGCCAAGACAGGGATGGAACTGAAGCTTTCTTT
size: -; D: TRBD1; length: 14; V: TRBV9; J: TRBJ1-2; CDR3: CASSEYGTDYGYTF; DNA: TGTGCCAGCAGCGAATACGGGACAGACTATGGCTACACCTTC
size: -; D: -; length: 14; V: TRBV7-7; J: TRBJ2-5; CDR3: CASSLAPAGETQYF; DNA: TGTGCCAGCAGCTTAGCGCCGGCTGGGGAGACCCAGTACTTC
size: once; D: -; length: 14; V: TRBV7-9; J: TRBJ2-7; CDR3: CASSLFEDSYEQYF; DNA: TGTGCCAGCAGCTTATTCGAGGACAGCTACGAGCAGTACTTC
size: -; D: TRBD1; length: 13; V: TRBV29-1; J: TRBJ1-2; CDR3: CSGGTGANGGYTF; DNA: TGCAGCGGCGGGACAGGGGCCAACGGAGGCTACACCTTC
size: -; D: TRBD1; length: 15; V: TRBV30; J: TRBJ1-2; CDR3: CAWSVRGTGSYGYTF; DNA: TGTGCCTGGAGTGTACGGGGGACAGGGAGCTATGGCTACACCTTC
size: -; D: TRBD1; length: 16; V: TRBV4-3; J: TRBJ1-1; CDR3: CASRPIQGSQDTEAFF; DNA: TGCGCCAGCAGACCCATACAGGGGTCCCAGGACACTGAAGCTTTCTTT
size: -; D: -; length: 12; V: TRBV19; J: TRBJ1-5; CDR3: CASSINRQPQHF; DNA: TGTGCCAGTAGTATAAACAGACAGCCCCAGCATTTT
size: -; D: -; length: 13; V: TRBV7-2; J: TRBJ2-5; CDR3: CASSLWRGETQYF; DNA: TGTGCCAGCAGCTTATGGAGGGGAGAGACCCAGTACTTC
size: -; D: TRBD1; length: 15; V: TRBV4-3; J: TRBJ1-2; CDR3: CASSPHRGAYYGYTF; DNA: TGCGCCAGCAGCCCCCACAGGGGGGCCTACTATGGCTACACCTTC